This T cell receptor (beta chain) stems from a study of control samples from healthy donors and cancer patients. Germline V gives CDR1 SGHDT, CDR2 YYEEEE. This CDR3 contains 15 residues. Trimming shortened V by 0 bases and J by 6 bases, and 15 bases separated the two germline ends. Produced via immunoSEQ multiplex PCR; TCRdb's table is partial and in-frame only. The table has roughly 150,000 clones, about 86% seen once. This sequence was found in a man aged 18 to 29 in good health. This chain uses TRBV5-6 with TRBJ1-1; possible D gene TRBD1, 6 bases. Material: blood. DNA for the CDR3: TGTGCCAGCAGCTTGGACAGGGAGGTAATCGCTGAAGCTTTCTTT. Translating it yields CASSLDREVIAEAFF.